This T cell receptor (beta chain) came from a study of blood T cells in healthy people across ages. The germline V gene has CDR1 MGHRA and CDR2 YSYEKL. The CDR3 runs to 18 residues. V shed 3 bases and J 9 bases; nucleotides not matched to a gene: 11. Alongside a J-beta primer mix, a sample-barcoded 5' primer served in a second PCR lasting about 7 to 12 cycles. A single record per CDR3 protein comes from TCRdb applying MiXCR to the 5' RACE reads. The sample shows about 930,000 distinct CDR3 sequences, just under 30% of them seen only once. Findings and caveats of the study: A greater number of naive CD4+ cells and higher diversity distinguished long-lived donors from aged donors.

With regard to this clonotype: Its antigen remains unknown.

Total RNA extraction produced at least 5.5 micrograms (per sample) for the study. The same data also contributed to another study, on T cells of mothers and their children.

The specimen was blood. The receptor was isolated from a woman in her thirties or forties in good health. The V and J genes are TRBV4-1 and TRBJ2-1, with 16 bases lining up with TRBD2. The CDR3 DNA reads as TGCGCCAGCAGCCACCTCCCACAGGGACTAGCGGGGGGGCTTGAGCAGTTCTTC. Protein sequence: CASSHLPQGLAGGLEQFF.